This TCR beta chain comes out of a study of blood T cell repertoires in COVID-19. For the study at large: Sites across the United States, Italy and Spain contributed samples from acute and convalescent COVID-19.

The CDR3 covers 17 residues. The V segment lost 3 bases and the J segment 1 base; nucleotides outside the gene matches: 11. Germline V gene data show CDR1 as GTSNPN and CDR2 as SVGIG (reference sequence). Participants' own reports of clinical history determined their cohort assignment. In the original analysis: Amplification with reference gene primers provided the estimates of nucleated cell counts. Profiling relied on immunoSEQ multiplex PCR, and the TCRdb table lists in-frame clones only, not all of them. That table is the source of V, J and clone size, and D and trimming were worked out from the DNA. The repertoire holds hundreds of thousands of clones, 70% to 90% seen once, with 2.2% in the top ten.

The source of this sequence is a man under 40 who had recovered from COVID-19. The sample consisted of PBMCs or T cells enriched from blood (not recorded which). The chain is built from TRBV30 and TRBJ1-2; 10 bases align to TRBD1. The CDR3 bases are TGTGCCTGGAGAACAAGGACAGGGGGTAGGGTTAACTATGGCTACACCTTC. Residues: CAWRTRTGGRVNYGYTF.